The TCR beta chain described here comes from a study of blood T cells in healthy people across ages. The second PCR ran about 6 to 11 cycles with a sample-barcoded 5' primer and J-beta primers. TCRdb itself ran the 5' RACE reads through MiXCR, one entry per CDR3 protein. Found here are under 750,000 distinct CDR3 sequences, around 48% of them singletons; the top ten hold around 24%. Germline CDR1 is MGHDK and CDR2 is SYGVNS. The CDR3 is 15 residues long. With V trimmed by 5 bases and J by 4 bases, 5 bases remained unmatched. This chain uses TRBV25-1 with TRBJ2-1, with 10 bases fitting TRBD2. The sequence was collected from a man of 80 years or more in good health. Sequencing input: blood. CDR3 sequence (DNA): TGTGCCAGCAGTCGGCTAGCGGGGGAATACAATGAGCAGTTCTTC. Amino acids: CASSRLAGEYNEQFF.